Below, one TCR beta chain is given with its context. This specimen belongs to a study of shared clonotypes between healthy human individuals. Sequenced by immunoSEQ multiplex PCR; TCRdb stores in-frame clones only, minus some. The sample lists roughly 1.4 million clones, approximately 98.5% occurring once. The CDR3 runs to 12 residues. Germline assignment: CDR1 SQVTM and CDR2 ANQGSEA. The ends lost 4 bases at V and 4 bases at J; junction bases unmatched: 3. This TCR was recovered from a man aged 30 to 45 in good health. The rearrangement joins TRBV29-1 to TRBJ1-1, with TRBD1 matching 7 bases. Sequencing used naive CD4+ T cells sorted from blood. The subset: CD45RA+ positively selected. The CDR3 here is CSVGGGFTEAFF. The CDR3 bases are TGCAGCGTTGGAGGGGGCTTCACTGAAGCTTTCTTT.